The sequence of this T cell receptor beta chain was determined in a study of cytomegalovirus exposure and HLA in healthy donors. Study results and limitations: It is likely that the observed cluster of highly shared sequence variants was a sequencing artifact. Rare TCR sequences dominated, though some public TCRs recurred in many donors.

The PCR ran on 60 Vbeta and 13 Jbeta primers. In the authors' methods: An analysis performed later counted 74 million or so unique TCR beta chains (roughly 9.9 million of them shared). Method: immunoSEQ multiplex PCR; TCRdb's copy keeps in-frame clones and lacks some. The V and J calls and the clone size are those of that table, but D and trimming were determined from the DNA. The sample has 150,000 to 200,000 clones, almost 85% seen once. Comments on this clone: Its cognate antigen is unknown.

V shed 6 bases and J shed 3 bases, with 15 bases lying between them. The CDR3 extends over 15 amino acids. CDR1 is SNHLY, CDR2 FYNNEI, per germline. This chain uses TRBV2 with TRBJ1-5, with D possibly matching TRBD1 (6 bases). The receptor's source is a boy younger than 18 in good health and CMV-seronegative. Sample: PBMCs. This chain's CDR3 is CASRGLDSLNQPQHF. Here the CDR3 DNA reads TGTGCCAGCAGAGGCTTGGACAGCCTCAATCAGCCCCAGCATTTT.